Many counts were recorded for the clone carrying this T cell receptor beta chain. V shed 1 base and J 2 bases; nucleotides not matched to a gene: 6. This CDR3 contains 16 residues. The germline gives CDR1 SEHNR, CDR2 FQNEAQ (reference sequence). TCRbeta library construction was performed incorporating unique molecular identifiers. TCRdb fed the PCR reads into MiXCR, producing one record per CDR3 protein. Of about 230,000 distinct CDR3 sequences in the sample, under 13% were seen once. The data are from a study of T-cell reconstitution after alpha-beta-depleted transplantation in children. The sample here was PBMCs, taken before TCRalphabeta/CD19-depleted stem cell transplant. This receptor was taken from a child younger than two with acute myeloid leukemia, due to receive a stem cell transplant. The rearrangement joins TRBV7-9 to TRBJ1-2, with TRBD1 matching 8 bases. CDR3 sequence (DNA): TGTGCCAGCAGCTTAGGCAGGGGGCCAACAAACTATGGCTACACCTTC. Its protein product is CASSLGRGPTNYGYTF.